This is a list of T cell receptor beta chains from one sample in a study of shared clonotypes between healthy human individuals. Only in-frame clones appear in the TCRdb table, and some are missing; sequencing was by immunoSEQ multiplex PCR. The sample records about 2 million clones, around 95% being singletons. The specimen sequenced was naive CD4+ T cells sorted from blood. Receptors were obtained from a man aged 18 to 35 in good health. CDR3s include the opening cysteine and the closing phenylalanine or tryptophan. The D gene is left open where the match is weak. The size entry is marked missing in some rows and otherwise reads once, few, many or a size class.

d_call	clone_size	v_call	j_call	cdr3_nt	cdr3_aa
TRBD1	NA	TRBV7-8	TRBJ1-2	TGTGCCAGCAGCGTGGGGACAGCGACGACTAACTATGGCTACACCTTC	CASSVGTATTNYGYTF
NA	NA	TRBV2	TRBJ1-2	TGTGCCAGCAGTGAGCAGGGTGGCTATGGCTACACCTTC	CASSEQGGYGYTF
TRBD2	NA	TRBV2	TRBJ2-3	TGTGCCAGCAGTGAACTGGCTAGCGGGACCACAGATACGCAGTATTTT	CASSELASGTTDTQYF
NA	NA	TRBV27	TRBJ1-6	TGTGCCAGCAGTTTGCGCAGCTCCTATAATTCACCCCTCCACTTT	CASSLRSSYNSPLHF
NA	NA	TRBV14	TRBJ1-1	TGTGCCAGCAGCCTCACGTGGTCGGGGGACACTGAAGCTTTCTTT	CASSLTWSGDTEAFF
NA	NA	TRBV5-1	TRBJ1-3	TGCGCCAGCCACCGGGACGGAGATGGAAACACCATATATTTT	CASHRDGDGNTIYF
NA	NA	TRBV7-2	TRBJ2-7	TGTGCCAGCAGCTTCCTCCGACATTCGGGGCTCTCCTACGAGCAGTACTTC	CASSFLRHSGLSYEQYF
TRBD1	NA	TRBV6-1	TRBJ2-7	TGTGCCAGCAGTAAAGGGACAGGGGCCCCCTCTGCCTACGAGCAGTACTTC	CASSKGTGAPSAYEQYF
TRBD2	NA	TRBV2	TRBJ2-2	TGTGCCAGCGGGACTAGCGGGGGAAACACCGGGGAGCTGTTTTTT	CASGTSGGNTGELFF
NA	NA	TRBV4-3	TRBJ2-6	TGCGCCAGCAGCCCAGGGTGGGCTGGGGCCAACGTCCTGACTTTC	CASSPGWAGANVLTF
NA	NA	TRBV13	TRBJ2-1	TGTGCCAGCAGCTTAGGAGTAGCTTCCTACAATGAGCAGTTCTTC	CASSLGVASYNEQFF
TRBD2	NA	TRBV6-5	TRBJ2-5	TGTGCCAGCAGGCGGGGACTAGCGGGGTGGGAGACCCAGTACTTC	CASRRGLAGWETQYF
TRBD1	once	TRBV10-1	TRBJ1-1	TGCGCCAGCAGTGCGGCGGGACAGCCAAACACTGAAGCTTTCTTT	CASSAAGQPNTEAFF
NA	NA	TRBV10-1	TRBJ2-7	TGCGCCAGCAGTTTGTCGGCAGGGGCCGCTTACGAGCAGTACTTC	CASSLSAGAAYEQYF
TRBD1	NA	TRBV5-5	TRBJ1-6	TGTGCCAGCAGCGGGGACAGGGGTTCCTATAATTCACCCCTCCACTTT	CASSGDRGSYNSPLHF
NA	NA	TRBV6-4	TRBJ2-1	TGTGCCAGCAGTGACGCGGATGAGCAGTTCTTC	CASSDADEQFF